Each of the 22 T cell receptor beta chains below was sequenced from the same sample in a study of cytomegalovirus exposure and HLA in healthy donors (dated 2017 in TCRdb). Receptors were amplified or captured by the immunoSEQ multiplex PCR assay. For the multiplex PCR, a mixture combining 60 forward primers for TCR Vbeta segments and 13 reverse primers for TCR Jbeta segments was used. TCRdb's version of the immuneACCESS table is confined to in-frame rearrangements and falls short of the full clone set. An unresolved V gene accounts for under half of the shortfall where checked; the remainder is of unknown origin. Recorded for this sample are around 190,000 clones; around 90% of them occurred a single time. Jointly, the top ten make up 1.5% to 2% of the sample. The sequencing input was PBMCs. The receptor set was obtained from a woman under 30 in good health and CMV-seronegative.

The V call is TRBV4-3, the J call TRBJ2-6; tentative D call: TRBD2 (5 bases). This CDR3 has 18 amino acids. CDR1 LGHNA and CDR2 YSLEER come from the germline V gene. V lost 3 bases, J lost 0 bases, and 15 bases lay in between. CDR3 residues: CASSQGSPLYSGANVLTF. The CDR3 DNA follows: TGCGCCAGCAGCCAGGGGAGCCCCTTATACTCTGGGGCCAACGTCCTGACTTTC.

The J gene is TRBJ2-1, the V gene TRBV5-1, with 11 bases lining up with TRBD2. CDR1 is SGHRS and CDR2 is YFSETQ in the germline V gene. The J segment lost 7 bases and the V segment lost 3 bases, leaving 9 bases of the junction unmatched. The CDR3 sequence is 16 residues long. The CDR3 reads CASSYLSRTSGNEQFF. The CDR3 region has the DNA TGCGCCAGCAGCTACCTCAGCCGGACTAGCGGGAATGAGCAGTTCTTC.

This chain connects TRBV5-4 to TRBJ1-1; possibly TRBD1 for D (5 bases). The germline CDR1 and CDR2 sequences are SGHNT and YYREEE (reference sequence). CDR3 length: 15 amino acids. Between the trimmed V and J ends, which lost 4 bases and 0 bases, there was a span of 13 bases. The CDR3 DNA sequence: TGTGCCAGCAGCACCGAGGGACTTTTGAACACTGAAGCTTTCTTT. The encoded protein is CASSTEGLLNTEAFF.

The rearrangement uses TRBV10-3 and TRBJ2-3, with 14 bases aligning to TRBD2. This CDR3 spans 16 amino acids. The germline V gene encodes CDR1 ENHRY and CDR2 SYGVKD. V shed 6 bases and J 5 bases; nucleotides not matched to a gene: 7. In DNA, the CDR3 is TGTGCCATCAGACGTGGACTAGCGGGAGGAGGAGATACGCAGTATTTT. Translated: CAIRRGLAGGGDTQYF.

The chain has TRBV5-5 and TRBJ1-5, with TRBD1 as a possible D gene (5 bases). V was clipped by 0 bases and J by 4 bases, with 11 bases between them. The germline gives CDR1 SGHKS, CDR2 YYEKEE (reference sequence). CDR3 length equals 15 residues. The CDR3 DNA reads as TGTGCCAGCAGCTTGGTGGGGGGGAAAAATCAGCCCCAGCATTTT. This translates into CASSLVGGKNQPQHF.

The chain joins TRBV6-5 to TRBJ2-2; TRBD1 aligns across 7 bases. There are 15 residues in the CDR3. V lost 2 bases to trimming and J lost 4 bases; unmatched junction nucleotides: 4. Germline assignment: CDR1 MNHEY and CDR2 SVGAGI. The CDR3 here is CASSYPSGGTGELFF. For the CDR3, the DNA is TGTGCCAGCAGTTACCCCTCAGGGGGCACCGGGGAGCTGTTTTTT.

The CDR3 sequence is CASSLRAGASEAGYTF. CDR3 nucleotide sequence: TGCGCCAGCAGCTTGAGGGCAGGGGCTTCGGAGGCTGGCTACACCTTC. The genes are TRBV5-1 and TRBJ1-2; weak D call: TRBD1 (6 bases). With 1 base removed from V and 7 bases from J, the gap between germline ends came to 20 bases. CDR1 SGHRS and CDR2 YFSETQ come from the germline V gene. CDR3 length: 16 residues.

In its sample, this clone was seen once. This rearrangement joins TRBV27 to TRBJ2-5; tentatively, D is TRBD2 (5 bases). Germline CDR1 and CDR2: MNHEY and SMNVEV (reference sequence). CDR3 size: 16 residues. V was shortened by 4 bases and J by 4 bases, with 19 bases between the two germline ends. The CDR3 sequence is CASSSIAFPNRETQYF. Here the CDR3 DNA reads TGTGCCAGCAGTTCGATAGCGTTCCCGAACCGAGAGACCCAGTACTTC.

The chain has TRBV5-1 and TRBJ1-1; D is undetermined. This CDR3 region has 12 residues. In germline, CDR1 is SGHRS, CDR2 YFSETQ. Deletions cut 0 bases from V and 7 bases from J, with 7 bases between. The CDR3 is CASSLDRSEAFF. Here the CDR3 DNA reads TGCGCCAGCAGCTTGGATAGGAGTGAAGCTTTCTTT.

The V call is TRBV19, the J call TRBJ2-3; possible D gene TRBD2, 6 bases. The ends were cut back, 1 base at V and 4 bases at J, with 12 bases in the middle. From germline, CDR1 is LNHDA and CDR2 SQIVND (reference sequence). CDR3 length: 15 amino acids. In DNA, the CDR3 is TGTGCCAGTAGTATAGGTGGAGGGGTCGCAGATACGCAGTATTTT. Encoded protein: CASSIGGGVADTQYF. The whole variable domain, filled in from reference TRBV19 and TRBJ2-3, reads DGGITQSPKYLFRKEGQNVTLSCEQNLNHDAMYWYRQDPGQGLRLIYYSQIVNDFQKGDIAEGYSVSREKKESFPLTVTSAQKNPTAFYLCASSIGGGVADTQYFGPGTRLTVL.

This clone turned up a few times. The gene calls are TRBV6-1 and TRBJ2-7; 10 bases line up with TRBD1. With 8 bases clipped from V and 2 bases from J, the junction kept 6 bases outside the gene matches. The CDR3 runs 14 residues. Looked up from germline, CDR1 is MNHNS and CDR2 is SASEGT. The CDR3 loop reads CASYRQGATYEQYF. The CDR3 DNA reads as TGTGCCAGCTATAGACAGGGGGCAACCTACGAGCAGTACTTC.

As regards this clone: An end of the junction differs from the germline gene, which may be a read error. The chain recombines TRBV7-9 with TRBJ2-7; TRBD2 agrees at 7 bases. This CDR3 has 14 amino acids. CDR1 and CDR2 from the germline V gene are SEHNR and FQNEAQ (reference sequence). The CDR3 is CSSSFLAGDYEQYF. The CDR3 nucleotides read TGTTCCAGCAGCTTCCTGGCGGGAGACTACGAGCAGTACTTC.

The chain combines TRBV7-2 with TRBJ2-2; D perhaps matches TRBD2 (6 bases). Per germline, CDR1 SGHTA and CDR2 FQGNSA. Trimming cost V 2 bases and J 3 bases, with 10 bases left between them. This CDR3 spans 15 amino acids. This chain's CDR3 is CASSLTSSYTGELFF. Written as DNA, the CDR3 is TGTGCCAGCAGCTTAACTAGCTCGTACACCGGGGAGCTGTTTTTT. Looking up the rest from reference TRBV7-2 and TRBJ2-2 gives the full variable domain: GAGVSQSPSNKVTEKGKDVELRCDPISGHTALYWYRQSLGQGLEFLIYFQGNSAPDKSGLPSDRFSAERTGGSVSTLTIQRTQQEDSAVYLCASSLTSSYTGELFFGEGSRLTVL.

The V call is TRBV19, the J call TRBJ1-5, with a weak D call TRBD1 (6 bases). Trimming took 11 bases from V and 2 from J, leaving 13 bases between them. Looked up from germline, CDR1 is LNHDA and CDR2 is SQIVND (reference sequence). The CDR3 sequence is 13 residues long. The CDR3 nucleotides are TGTGCCTACGGGGGGCATTGCAATCAGCCCCAGCATTTT. It translates to CAYGGHCNQPQHF.

This chain links TRBV7-2 with TRBJ2-1; 7 nucleotides line up with TRBD1. Per the germline V gene, CDR1 is SGHTA and CDR2 is FQGNSA. The CDR3 runs 19 residues. V gave up 5 bases and J gave up 0 bases; unmatched junction bases: 16. The CDR3 nucleotides are TGTGCCAGCAGCCCGGGACAGTTTTGGCCCTTACTCTCCTACAATGAGCAGTTCTTC. Translated, it gives CASSPGQFWPLLSYNEQFF. The full variable domain, in which reference TRBV7-2 and TRBJ2-1 provide the parts outside the CDR3, is GAGVSQSPSNKVTEKGKDVELRCDPISGHTALYWYRQSLGQGLEFLIYFQGNSAPDKSGLPSDRFSAERTGGSVSTLTIQRTQQEDSAVYLCASSPGQFWPLLSYNEQFFGPGTRLTVL.

The V gene is TRBV7-8, the J gene TRBJ1-1; D not certain. Germline-derived CDR1 and CDR2 are SGHVS and FQNEAQ. Trimming left V 5 bases short and J 4 bases short, with 14 bases between. The CDR3 runs to 14 residues. The CDR3 spells CASSPIPRGTEAFF. CDR3 sequence (DNA): TGTGCCAGCAGCCCGATCCCCCGAGGCACTGAAGCTTTCTTT.

The rearrangement uses TRBV25-1 and TRBJ2-7; 12 bases map to TRBD2. The CDR3 is 15 amino acids. V lost 7 bases, J lost 2 bases, and 6 bases stayed unmatched. Germline CDR1 MGHDK, CDR2 SYGVNS. The CDR3 spells CASKPSGGAAYEQYF. The CDR3 coding sequence is TGTGCCAGCAAACCTAGCGGGGGGGCTGCCTACGAGCAGTACTTC.

The chain combines TRBV15 with TRBJ2-5, with D tentatively TRBD1 (5 bases). Per the germline V gene, CDR1 is LNHNV and CDR2 is YYDKDF (reference sequence). Trimming removed 4 bases from V and 5 bases from J, with 20 bases in between. The CDR3 runs to 16 residues. This CDR3 reads CATSNQAGRGWETQYF. The CDR3, as DNA: TGTGCCACCAGCAACCAAGCCGGTAGGGGTTGGGAGACCCAGTACTTC. The full variable domain, with the rest looked up from reference TRBV15 and TRBJ2-5, is DAMVIQNPRYQVTQFGKPVTLSCSQTLNHNVMYWYQQKSSQAPKLLFHYYDKDFNNEADTPDNFQSRRPNTSFCFLDIRSPGLGDTAMYLCATSNQAGRGWETQYFGPGTRLLVL.

This chain links TRBV5-6 with TRBJ2-7, with D possibly TRBD1 on 6 matching bases. The CDR3 consists of 13 residues. Germline values: CDR1 SGHDT, CDR2 YYEEEE. V gave up 0 bases and J gave up 3 bases, with 7 bases separating them. CDR3 sequence: CASSLGGLYEQYF. The CDR3 nucleotides are TGTGCCAGCAGCTTGGGGGGGCTCTACGAGCAGTACTTC.

The rearrangement links TRBV7-2 to TRBJ2-6, with TRBD2 matching over 7 bases. The germline V gene encodes CDR1 SGHTA and CDR2 FQGNSA. Trimming cost V 5 bases and J 0 bases; bases outside gene matches: 4. The CDR3 runs to 16 residues. CDR3 loop: CASSPRGDSGANVLTF. As DNA, the CDR3 is TGTGCCAGCAGCCCCCGGGGGGACTCTGGGGCCAACGTCCTGACTTTC.

The rearrangement uses TRBV27 and TRBJ2-1, with D unclear. Germline V gene data show CDR1 as MNHEY and CDR2 as SMNVEV (reference sequence). V was cut by 9 bases and J by 8 bases, with 23 bases left in between. The CDR3 has 15 residues. CDR3 in amino acids: CASRLIGAGWDEQFF. The CDR3 DNA reads TGTGCCAGTAGGTTGATAGGAGCCGGATGGGATGAGCAGTTCTTC.

The CDR3 sequence: CASSIWTGNTGELFF. CDR3 DNA: TGTGCCAGCAGTATCTGGACAGGGAACACCGGGGAGCTGTTTTTT. The chain recombines TRBV27 with TRBJ2-2; TRBD1 agrees at 7 bases. J was trimmed by 1 base and V by 5 bases; bases with no gene match: 4. Germline V gene sequence: CDR1 MNHEY, CDR2 SMNVEV (reference sequence). CDR3 size: 15 residues.